This passage covers 21 T cell receptor beta chains from one sample sequenced in a study of technical replicates of blood from a handful of donors. The assay was immunoSEQ multiplex PCR, and TCRdb's table has in-frame clones only and misses some. The sample yields some 85,000 clones, just over 95% seen once. Input material: T cells isolated from PBMCs. The receptors were sampled from a human donor in good health.

This clone was detected once. The chain has TRBV5-1 and TRBJ2-7, with D possibly being TRBD1 (5 bases). Germline V gives CDR1 SGHRS, CDR2 YFSETQ. The length of the CDR3 is 12 residues. The V gene lost 4 bases and the J gene lost 4 bases, with 9 bases spanning the gap. The chain's CDR3 is CASSPRQYEQYF. In DNA form, the CDR3 reads TGCGCCAGCAGCCCCAGACAGTACGAGCAGTACTTC. Combining the CDR3 with reference TRBV5-1 and TRBJ2-7 gives the whole variable domain KAGVTQTPRYLIKTRGQQVTLSCSPISGHRSVSWYQQTPGQGLQFLFEYFSETQRNKGNFPGRFSGRQFSNSRSEMNVSTLELGDSALYLCASSPRQYEQYFGPGTRLTVT.

This chain connects TRBV30 to TRBJ1-5; no reliable D call. The CDR3 spans 14 residues. Trimming removed 0 bases from V and 4 bases from J, with 10 bases in between. Germline V gene lookup returns CDR1 GTSNPN and CDR2 SVGIG (reference sequence). For the CDR3, the DNA is TGTGCCTGGAGTGTAGTTTCAGATAATCAGCCCCAGCATTTT. This gives the protein CAWSVVSDNQPQHF.

The genes are TRBV7-2 and TRBJ1-1; D unresolved. Germline CDR1 reads SGHTA; CDR2 reads FQGNSA. The ends were cut back, 5 bases at V and 5 bases at J, with 21 bases in the middle. CDR3 size: 16 residues. CDR3 residues: CASSPPPIWAGTEAFF. The CDR3 DNA sequence: TGTGCCAGCAGCCCTCCACCGATCTGGGCTGGAACTGAAGCTTTCTTT.

This clone was detected a few times. V is TRBV6-5 and J is TRBJ1-1; D possibly corresponds to TRBD1 (5 bases). The CDR3 contains 14 residues. The germline gives CDR1 MNHEY, CDR2 SVGAGI. V gave up 5 bases and J gave up 5 bases, with 15 bases separating them. The CDR3 nucleotides are TGTGCCAGCAGTGAAAACCAGGGCCGTACTGAAGCTTTCTTT. Translated, it gives CASSENQGRTEAFF.

The chain combines TRBV7-9 with TRBJ1-1; 7 bases fit TRBD1. Trimming took 5 bases from V and 5 from J; bases not matched to a gene: 2. Germline V gene data show CDR1 as SEHNR and CDR2 as FQNEAQ (reference sequence). CDR3 size: 12 residues. This chain's CDR3 is CASSPQGTEAFF. Written as DNA, the CDR3 is TGTGCCAGCAGCCCACAGGGGACTGAAGCTTTCTTT.

This chain joins TRBV10-3 and TRBJ2-3; 7 positions match TRBD1. This CDR3 contains 15 residues. Per the germline V gene, CDR1 is ENHRY and CDR2 is SYGVKD. Trimming took 6 bases from V and 5 from J; bases not matched to a gene: 11. The CDR3 here is CAIRETGSVRDTQYF. CDR3 DNA: TGTGCCATCAGGGAGACAGGGTCGGTGAGAGATACGCAGTATTTT.

This clone has only one observation. This chain joins TRBV5-6 and TRBJ2-5; a possible D gene is TRBD1 (6 bases). Germline V CDR1 and CDR2: SGHDT, YYEEEE. The CDR3 is 16 residues long. The germline V and J ends were trimmed by 4 bases and 4 bases, with 20 bases remaining between them. CDR3 amino acids: CASSGPTGTSGETQYF. The CDR3 bases are TGTGCCAGCAGCGGCCCGACAGGTACCTCCGGAGAGACCCAGTACTTC.

V usage is TRBV19 and J usage is TRBJ1-2; tentatively, D is TRBD1 (6 bases). Trimming removed 3 bases at V and 2 bases at J, with 7 bases between. CDR1 and CDR2 from the germline V gene are LNHDA and SQIVND (reference sequence). This CDR3 region has 13 residues. The CDR3 sequence is CASSIQGNYGYTF. In nucleotides, the CDR3 is TGTGCCAGTAGTATTCAGGGGAACTATGGCTACACCTTC.

The chain couples TRBV7-9 to TRBJ2-7; D gene unclear. Looked up from germline, CDR1 is SEHNR and CDR2 is FQNEAQ (reference sequence). V was trimmed by 0 bases and J by 0 bases, leaving 9 bases between them. CDR3 size: 15 residues. The CDR3 DNA is TGTGCCAGCAGCTTAGCGCCACTACCCTCCTACGAGCAGTACTTC. Its translation: CASSLAPLPSYEQYF.

This chain uses TRBV7-9 with TRBJ2-4; D is possibly TRBD2 (6 bases). Per germline, CDR1 SEHNR and CDR2 FQNEAQ (reference sequence). The CDR3 loop spans 14 amino acids. Trimming stripped 8 bases from V and 5 bases from J, with 16 bases between. The CDR3: CASGLGGLQNIQYF. The CDR3 DNA follows: TGTGCCAGCGGCCTCGGGGGACTCCAAAACATTCAGTACTTC.

The chain uses TRBV28 and TRBJ2-3; TRBD1 matches at 9 bases. V shed 1 base, J shed 4 bases, and the junction held 9 bases outside the gene matches. Per the germline V gene, CDR1 is MDHEN and CDR2 is SYDVKM. This CDR3 region has 17 residues. In nucleotides, the CDR3 is TGTGCCAGCAGTTTATTCGGGACAGGGAAATTATCAGATACGCAGTATTTT. It encodes CASSLFGTGKLSDTQYF.

The count of this clone is one. This chain uses TRBV30 with TRBJ2-3; D not certain. CDR1 is GTSNPN, CDR2 SVGIG, per germline (reference sequence). The CDR3 contains 13 residues. V dropped 5 bases and J dropped 0 bases, with 9 bases sitting between them. The CDR3 loop reads CAWALTSTDTQYF. The DNA of the CDR3 is TGTGCCTGGGCCCTAACTAGCACAGATACGCAGTATTTT.

The chain combines TRBV9 with TRBJ2-7; 8 bases are shared with TRBD2. CDR3 size: 15 residues. V dropped 0 bases and J dropped 1; count of bases not matched to a gene: 3. Germline V lookup: CDR1 SGDLS, CDR2 YYNGEE. This CDR3 reads CASSVDTGGSYEQYF. The CDR3 DNA sequence: TGTGCCAGCAGCGTAGATACGGGAGGGTCCTACGAGCAGTACTTC.

This clone was detected once. The V call is TRBV5-1, the J call TRBJ1-1, with TRBD1 identical over 8 bases. Trimming cost V 1 base and J 6 bases; bases outside gene matches: 8. Germline V lookup: CDR1 SGHRS, CDR2 YFSETQ. CDR3 length equals 15 residues. The CDR3 region has the DNA TGCGCCAGCAGCTTGTTGCAGGGGGCGCTGGCTGAAGCTTTCTTT. It encodes CASSLLQGALAEAFF.

The chain couples TRBV5-6 to TRBJ1-5; TRBD1 might be the D (6 bases). CDR1 is SGHDT, CDR2 YYEEEE, per germline. V was pared by 4 bases and J by 5 bases, with 16 bases between. The CDR3 is made up of 15 amino acids. The CDR3 DNA follows: TGTGCCAGCAGCATAATGGACAGTAATTATCAGCCCCAGCATTTT. Its translation is CASSIMDSNYQPQHF. The whole variable domain, remainder taken from reference TRBV5-6 and TRBJ1-5, is DAGVTQSPTHLIKTRGQQVTLRCSPKSGHDTVSWYQQALGQGPQFIFQYYEEEERQRGNFPDRFSGHQFPNYSSELNVNALLLGDSALYLCASSIMDSNYQPQHFGDGTRLSIL.

This chain connects TRBV11-2 to TRBJ2-7, with a weak D call TRBD2 (6 bases). Germline lookup yields CDR1 SGHAT and CDR2 FQNNGV. Trimming cost V 3 bases and J 7 bases, with 16 bases left between them. The CDR3 sequence is 14 residues long. DNA of the CDR3: TGTGCCAGCAGCTTTCGCGGGACTGCGGAAGAGCAGTACTTC. It translates to CASSFRGTAEEQYF.

The chain employs TRBV4-3 and TRBJ2-1; 8 nucleotides agree with TRBD1. J was trimmed by 6 bases and V by 4 bases; bases with no gene match: 11. CDR1 and CDR2 from the germline V gene are LGHNA and YSLEER. CDR3 length: 16 amino acids. The CDR3 bases are TGCGCCAGCAGCCCTAGAGTCGGGACAGGCTTCAATGAGCAGTTCTTC. Translating it yields CASSPRVGTGFNEQFF.

The V call is TRBV30, the J call TRBJ2-1, with 7 bases matching TRBD2. The CDR3 has 15 amino acids. CDR1 is GTSNPN, CDR2 SVGIG, per germline (reference sequence). The J segment lost 3 bases and the V segment lost 0 bases, leaving 5 bases of the junction unmatched. This chain's CDR3 is CAWSVLLADYNEQFF. The CDR3 nucleotides are TGTGCCTGGAGTGTACTCCTAGCGGACTACAATGAGCAGTTCTTC.

On this clone: Other DNA sequences of this sample code for an identical CDR3. The chain combines TRBV4-3 with TRBJ2-7; 12 positions match TRBD2. The J segment lost 1 base and the V segment lost 1 base, leaving 2 bases of the junction unmatched. This CDR3 has 16 residues. The germline V gene encodes CDR1 LGHNA and CDR2 YSLEER. The CDR3 loop is CASSQATSGSSYEQYF. For the CDR3, the DNA is TGCGCCAGCAGCCAAGCGACTAGCGGGAGTTCCTACGAGCAGTACTTC.

The DNA of the CDR3 is TGTGCCGGAAGAGGACAGCGGGAAATCTACGAGCAGTACTTC. As protein: CAGRGQREIYEQYF. This chain connects TRBV30 to TRBJ2-7; tentatively, D is TRBD2 (7 bases). The CDR3 length is 14 residues. Germline CDR1 reads GTSNPN; CDR2 reads SVGIG (reference sequence). The ends were cut back, 8 bases at V and 3 bases at J, with 20 bases in the middle.

This sequence joins TRBV25-1 and TRBJ1-1; the D gene is possibly TRBD1 (6 bases). Trimming cost V 8 bases and J 5 bases, with 9 bases left between them. The CDR3 covers 11 residues. Germline CDR1 reads MGHDK; CDR2 reads SYGVNS. CDR3 sequence (DNA): TGTGCCAGCGGCAGGGGTACTGAAGCTTTCTTT. Protein product: CASGRGTEAFF.